Listed here is a single T cell receptor beta chain. Its cognate antigen is unknown. The same CDR3 can be traced to other DNA sequences in this sample. This entry comes from a study of shared clonotypes between healthy human individuals. Study information: The study used three CD4 naive, three CD4 memory, two CD8 naive and one CD8 memory plate per donor.

Sequencing was performed with immunoSEQ multiplex PCR; in TCRdb, only in-frame clones are kept and a portion is missing. This sample yields about 820,000 clones, of which more than 85% are seen a single time; more than 20% belongs to the top ten. General study points: Read depth was anticipated to influence clonotype sharing among donors. Non-shared clonotypes displayed generation probabilities falling below those of clonotypes present in all four donors.

CD8 cells regarded as naive lacked CD45RO, were positively chosen for CCR7, and omitted terminally differentiated effector memory CD45RA+ cells. This receptor was identified in a man aged 25-45 years in good health. The sample was naive CD8+ T cells sorted from blood.

The CDR3 region is CASSFRGNEKLFF. The CDR3 bases are TGTGCCAGCAGCTTCCGAGGGAATGAAAAACTGTTTTTT. The chain uses TRBV7-9 and TRBJ1-4; unclear D gene. Looked up from germline, CDR1 is SEHNR and CDR2 is FQNEAQ (reference sequence). The V end was cut by 3 bases, the J end by 5 bases, with 7 bases between. This CDR3 has 13 residues.